The following is a T cell receptor beta chain sequence with its context. Its matching antigen is unknown. The entry originates in a study of glioma-infiltrating T cells. This CDR3 comprises 16 residues. Germline lookup yields CDR1 LNHDA and CDR2 SQIVND (reference sequence). The V gene lost 4 bases and the J gene lost 8 bases, with 21 bases spanning the gap. The iRepertoire nested amplicon-rescue multiplex PCR amplified TCR alpha and beta CDR3s from RNA. For one-step reverse transcription and amplification, 100-400 ng of tissue mRNA or PBMC total RNA was used. TCRdb itself ran the multiplex PCR reads through MiXCR, one entry per CDR3 protein. The repertoire holds around 90,000 distinct CDR3 sequences, with about 40% as singletons. Overall study findings and caveats: Only very few CDR3 sequences appeared in both tissue and blood. Non-neoplastic patients had below-expected tissue-blood divergence, while all gliomas exceeded expectation.

The receptor's source is a human donor with low-grade glioma or glioblastoma, undergoing nonglioma brain surgery, or in good health (not recorded which). The gene calls are TRBV19 and TRBJ2-1, with D possibly TRBD2 on 7 matching bases. Sequences were obtained from glioma tissue, nonneoplastic brain tissue, or PBMCs (not recorded which). The CDR3 is CASSKRGGTSLDEQFF. The CDR3 bases are TGTGCCAGTAGTAAGAGGGGGGGAACTTCCCTTGATGAGCAGTTCTTC.